These T cell receptor beta chains were read from a single sample in a study of cytotoxic CD8 clonotypes in ibrutinib-treated CLL. Clones were read by immunoSEQ multiplex PCR, and TCRdb kept only the in-frame ones, dropping some. Found here are approximately 57,000 clones, around 60% of them singletons; the top ten hold 20%. This sample comprised PBMCs, obtained after 24 months of ibrutinib treatment. The origin of the receptors is a human donor with chronic lymphocytic leukemia. CDR3s include the opening cysteine and the closing phenylalanine or tryptophan. The D gene is left open where the match is weak. Clone size, where shown, is once, few, many, or a class for clones that have expanded.

size	D	V	J	length	DNA	CDR3
.	.	TRBV5-5	TRBJ1-2	15	TGTGCCAGCAGCCAAACGGACAGAAGCGTGGGTGGCTACACCTTC	CASSQTDRSVGGYTF
.	TRBD2	TRBV5-1	TRBJ2-5	16	TGCGCCAGCAGCCAAAGGACTAGCGGGGGGGCCAAGGGCCAGTACTTC	CASSQRTSGGAKGQYF
once	.	TRBV7-6	TRBJ2-3	14	TGTGCCAGCAGCTCCCTGACTAGCAAGGGGGGGCAGTATTTT	CASSSLTSKGGQYF
few	.	TRBV2	TRBJ1-2	13	TGTGCCAGCAGTGAAGAATCCTTCTGGGGCTACACCTTC	CASSEESFWGYTF
.	.	TRBV28	TRBJ2-1	14	TGTGCCAGCAGTTTCAGCGATTGGCACAATGAGCAGTTCTTC	CASSFSDWHNEQFF
.	.	TRBV6-1	TRBJ1-1	11	TGTGCCAGTATTTGGCACACTGAAGCTTTCTTT	CASIWHTEAFF
.	TRBD1	TRBV29-1	TRBJ2-6	16	TGCAGCGTGAGGGGAGACAGGGCCTCTGGGGCCAACGTCCTGACTTTC	CSVRGDRASGANVLTF
.	TRBD1	TRBV7-8	TRBJ1-3	15	TGTGCCAGCAGCATGGGACAGCGCTCTGGAAACACCATATATTTT	CASSMGQRSGNTIYF
.	.	TRBV6-5	TRBJ2-1	13	TGTGCCAGCAGCCGGGGACCAGACAATGAGCAGTTCTTC	CASSRGPDNEQFF
.	.	TRBV29-1	TRBJ2-5	13	TGCAGCGTTGAATCACCATACCAAGAGACCCAGTACTTC	CSVESPYQETQYF
.	.	TRBV6-1	TRBJ2-1	12	TGTGCCAGCAGTGAATATTACAATGAGCAGTTCTTC	CASSEYYNEQFF
.	.	TRBV5-4	TRBJ1-1	13	TGTGCCAGCAGGTCCTTGGGAAACACTGAAGCTTTCTTT	CASRSLGNTEAFF
.	TRBD1	TRBV6-1	TRBJ2-7	13	TGTGCCAGCGGACAGGGGCCCCCTTACGAGCAGTACTTC	CASGQGPPYEQYF
.	.	TRBV5-1	TRBJ2-1	15	TGCGCCAGCAGCCGGGGGCTTACAGGGGTCAATGAGCAGTTCTTC	CASSRGLTGVNEQFF
.	.	TRBV7-2	TRBJ2-5	12	TGTGCCAGCAGCCCCCCCCGAGAGACCCAGTACTTC	CASSPPRETQYF
.	.	TRBV7-6	TRBJ2-7	15	TGTGCCAGCAGCTTAGATCCCAGTTCACCCTACGAGCAGTACTTC	CASSLDPSSPYEQYF
.	.	TRBV7-9	TRBJ2-5	13	TGTGCCAGCAGCTTGCCCATTTGGGAGACCCAGTACTTC	CASSLPIWETQYF
.	TRBD2	TRBV28	TRBJ2-3	13	TGTGCCAGCAGTCCGGGGGGAAGTAATACGCAGTATTTT	CASSPGGSNTQYF